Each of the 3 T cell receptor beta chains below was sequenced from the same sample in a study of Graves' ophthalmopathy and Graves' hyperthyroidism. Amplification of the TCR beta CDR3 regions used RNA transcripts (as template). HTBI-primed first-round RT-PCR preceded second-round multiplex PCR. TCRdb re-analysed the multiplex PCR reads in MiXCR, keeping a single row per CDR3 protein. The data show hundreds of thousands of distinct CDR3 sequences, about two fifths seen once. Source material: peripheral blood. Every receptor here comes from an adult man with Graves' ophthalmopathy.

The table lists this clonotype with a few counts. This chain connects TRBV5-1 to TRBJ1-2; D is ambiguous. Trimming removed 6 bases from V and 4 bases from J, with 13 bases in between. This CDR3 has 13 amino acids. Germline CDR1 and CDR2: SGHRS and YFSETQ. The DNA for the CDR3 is TGCGCCAGCACCCAAGGACTCAGCTATGGCTACACCTTC. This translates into CASTQGLSYGYTF.

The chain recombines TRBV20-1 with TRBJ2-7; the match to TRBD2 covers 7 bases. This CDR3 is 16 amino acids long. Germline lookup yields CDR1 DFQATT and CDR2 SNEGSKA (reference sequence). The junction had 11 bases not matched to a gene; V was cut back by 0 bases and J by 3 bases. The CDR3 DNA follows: TGCAGTGCTAGAGATCATGGGGGGGTCACAGGCTACGAGCAGTACGTC. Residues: CSARDHGGVTGYEQYV.

CDR3 sequence (DNA): TGTGCCACCGAGTTGGGGCGGAACCTCTACGAGCAGTACTTC. Translated, it gives CATELGRNLYEQYF. The V call is TRBV15, the J call TRBJ2-7; D might be TRBD1 (5 bases). The V and J ends lost 8 bases and 3 bases respectively, with 17 bases between them. The CDR3 extends over 14 amino acids. CDR1 and CDR2 from the germline V gene are LNHNV and YYDKDF (reference sequence).